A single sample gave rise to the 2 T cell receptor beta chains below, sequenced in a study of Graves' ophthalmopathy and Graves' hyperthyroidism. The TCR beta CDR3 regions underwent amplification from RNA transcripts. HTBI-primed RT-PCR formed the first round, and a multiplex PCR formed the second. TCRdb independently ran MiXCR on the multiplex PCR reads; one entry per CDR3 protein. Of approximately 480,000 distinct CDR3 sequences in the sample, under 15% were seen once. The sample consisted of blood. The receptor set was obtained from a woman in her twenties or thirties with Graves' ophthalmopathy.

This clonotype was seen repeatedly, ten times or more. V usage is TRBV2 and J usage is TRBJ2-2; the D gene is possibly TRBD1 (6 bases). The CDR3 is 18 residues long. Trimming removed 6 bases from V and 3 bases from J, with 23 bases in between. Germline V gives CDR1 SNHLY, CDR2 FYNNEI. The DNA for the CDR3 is TGTGCCAGCAGCATCTTTACACAGGGAGACGAGGACACCGGGGAGCTGTTTTTT. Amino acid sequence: CASSIFTQGDEDTGELFF.

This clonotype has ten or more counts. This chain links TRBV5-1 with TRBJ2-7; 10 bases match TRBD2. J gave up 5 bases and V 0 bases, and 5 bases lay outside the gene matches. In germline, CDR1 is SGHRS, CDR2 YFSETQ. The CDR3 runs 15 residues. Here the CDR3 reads CASSLGASGSNEQYF. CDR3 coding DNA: TGCGCCAGCAGCTTGGGGGCTAGCGGGAGTAACGAGCAGTACTTC.